Following are 24 T cell receptor beta chains from one sample sequenced in a study of T cell changes during pregnancy in multiple sclerosis. Libraries were prepared by immunoSEQ multiplex PCR; TCRdb keeps only in-frame clonotypes and omits some of them. The sample consists of about 56,000 clones, around 89% of them appearing once. Sequencing used peripheral blood, obtained after pregnancy. The receptors were gathered from a female donor with multiple sclerosis, enrolled in a pregnancy study.

This chain connects TRBV29-1 to TRBJ2-5, with unresolved D. Per the germline V gene, CDR1 is SQVTM and CDR2 is ANQGSEA. Trimming removed 6 bases from V and 4 bases from J, with 12 bases in between. The CDR3 spans 12 residues. The CDR3 DNA sequence: TGCAGCGTCCCGGAGATTGGAGAGACCCAGTACTTC. Protein product: CSVPEIGETQYF.

The V call is TRBV7-2, the J call TRBJ2-2; 7 bases agree with TRBD2. CDR3 size: 16 residues. Germline V gene lookup returns CDR1 SGHTA and CDR2 FQGNSA. V lost 2 bases, J lost 2 bases, and 5 bases stayed unmatched. In DNA form, the CDR3 reads TGTGCCAGCAGCTTAATGGGACTACCAAACACCGGGGAGCTGTTTTTT. Translating gives CASSLMGLPNTGELFF.

The rearrangement uses TRBV7-3 and TRBJ2-3; TRBD2 is a possible D gene (6 bases). Trimming took off 5 bases at V and 0 bases at J, with 15 bases between the two ends. The CDR3 is made up of 16 amino acids. In germline, CDR1 is SGHTA, CDR2 FQGTGA. CDR3 loop: CASSLGGGISTDTQYF. The CDR3 DNA reads as TGTGCCAGCAGCCTAGGTGGGGGGATTAGCACAGATACGCAGTATTTT.

The chain uses TRBV13 and TRBJ2-6, with 7 bases that match TRBD2. The V and J ends lost 5 bases and 4 bases, in that order; junction bases with no gene match: 5. The CDR3 spans 15 residues. The germline gives CDR1 PRHDT, CDR2 FYEKMQ (reference sequence). CDR3 DNA sequence: TGTGCCAGCAGCCCCGCGGGGGTCGGGGCCAACGTCCTGACTTTC. Residues: CASSPAGVGANVLTF.

The V call is TRBV5-6, the J call TRBJ2-7; a weak D match, TRBD1 (5 bases). Trimming left V 4 bases short and J 3 bases short, with 11 bases between. The CDR3 spans 13 residues. CDR1 is SGHDT and CDR2 is YYEEEE in the germline V gene. The CDR3 loop reads CASSGRRGYEQYF. In DNA form, the CDR3 reads TGTGCCAGCAGCGGACGAAGGGGCTACGAGCAGTACTTC. The full variable domain, its missing parts supplied by reference TRBV5-6 and TRBJ2-7, is DAGVTQSPTHLIKTRGQQVTLRCSPKSGHDTVSWYQQALGQGPQFIFQYYEEEERQRGNFPDRFSGHQFPNYSSELNVNALLLGDSALYLCASSGRRGYEQYFGPGTRLTVT.

The V gene is TRBV28, the J gene TRBJ2-1; D unclear. The CDR3 is 14 amino acids. V lost 8 bases, J lost 0 bases, and 11 bases lay in between. From germline, CDR1 is MDHEN and CDR2 SYDVKM. In DNA form, the CDR3 reads TGTGCCAGCGGTCCATATAGCTCCTACAATGAGCAGTTCTTC. Translation: CASGPYSSYNEQFF.

This clone was seen just once. The chain recombines TRBV5-5 with TRBJ1-1, with 7 bases identical to TRBD1. Germline trimming cut 4 bases from V and 8 bases from J; bases unmatched to any gene: 11. The CDR3 consists of 14 residues. CDR1 is SGHKS, CDR2 YYEKEE, per germline (reference sequence). In DNA form, the CDR3 reads TGTGCCAGCAGCGCAGGGACAGAGAGGGGCGAAGCTTTCTTT. Amino acids: CASSAGTERGEAFF.

The chain carries TRBV5-6 and TRBJ1-6, with D perhaps TRBD1 (6 bases). Germline assignment: CDR1 SGHDT and CDR2 YYEEEE. The CDR3 is 13 amino acids. V was pared by 2 bases and J by 6 bases, with 6 bases between. CDR3 in amino acids: CASSLQGNSPLHF. The CDR3, as DNA: TGTGCCAGCAGCTTACAGGGTAATTCACCCCTCCACTTT.

This clone has only one observation. This chain links TRBV5-1 with TRBJ2-1; 10 bases align to TRBD1. The CDR3 totals 18 residues. The V gene's germline CDR1 is SGHRS and CDR2 YFSETQ. Trimming cost V 0 bases and J 6 bases; bases outside gene matches: 12. The CDR3 spells CASSLVVTGGLRGNEQFF. In nucleotides, the CDR3 is TGCGCCAGCAGCTTGGTTGTGACAGGGGGCTTAAGGGGCAATGAGCAGTTCTTC.

This clone appeared once. The chain joins TRBV28 to TRBJ1-2, with TRBD1 as a possible D gene (6 bases). Trimming took off 4 bases at V and 4 bases at J, with 16 bases between the two ends. This CDR3 region has 15 residues. Germline V lookup: CDR1 MDHEN, CDR2 SYDVKM. CDR3 in amino acids: CASSSRGGGPYGYTF. The CDR3 DNA reads as TGTGCCAGCAGTTCAAGGGGGGGCGGACCCTATGGCTACACCTTC.

The rearrangement links TRBV6-6 to TRBJ2-2, with TRBD1 matching 8 bases. After removal of 5 bases from V and 5 bases from J, the junction contained 7 bases not matched to a gene. CDR3 length: 15 amino acids. Germline lookup yields CDR1 MNHNY and CDR2 SVGAGI (reference sequence). CDR3 bases: TGTGCCAGCAGTCCTAGGACAGGGCTAACCGGGGAGCTGTTTTTT. Encoded protein: CASSPRTGLTGELFF.

CDR3 loop: CASSPSDRLYTF. As DNA, the CDR3 is TGTGCCAGCAGTCCCTCGGACCGACTATACACCTTC. J is TRBJ1-2 and V is TRBV2; D remains unclear. The CDR3 has 12 amino acids. CDR1 is SNHLY and CDR2 is FYNNEI in the germline V gene. The ends were cut back, 5 bases at V and 11 bases at J, with 15 bases in the middle.

The chain has TRBV6-1 and TRBJ1-5; D is unresolved. Deletions cut 2 bases from V and 3 bases from J, with 5 bases between. The CDR3 runs to 13 residues. Germline-derived CDR1 and CDR2 are MNHNS and SASEGT. CDR3 nucleotides: TGTGCCAGCAGTGAAATCCTCAATCAGCCCCAGCATTTT. It translates to CASSEILNQPQHF.

V gene TRBV7-9 combines with J gene TRBJ2-1; tentatively, D is TRBD1 (5 bases). V was trimmed by 1 base and J by 1 base, leaving 14 bases between them. The CDR3 spans 17 residues. Germline-derived CDR1 and CDR2 are SEHNR and FQNEAQ (reference sequence). CDR3 nucleotides: TGTGCCAGCAGCTTAGATTTCGACAGTGGGTCCTACAATGAGCAGTTCTTC. Residues: CASSLDFDSGSYNEQFF.

The genes are TRBV18 and TRBJ2-3; D is possibly TRBD2 (7 bases). V gave up 1 base and J gave up 6 bases, with 11 bases separating them. The CDR3 extends over 14 amino acids. Per the germline V gene, CDR1 is KGHSH and CDR2 is LQKENI. The CDR3 here is CASSPQGGSDTQYF. In DNA, the CDR3 is TGTGCCAGCTCACCACAGGGGGGGAGCGATACGCAGTATTTT.

The chain combines TRBV28 with TRBJ2-1; 7 bases match TRBD2. This CDR3 spans 16 amino acids. The germline V gene has CDR1 MDHEN and CDR2 SYDVKM. Germline trimming cut 4 bases from V and 0 bases from J; bases unmatched to any gene: 6. The CDR3 sequence is CASSYTTSNSYNEQFF. The CDR3 nucleotides read TGTGCCAGCAGTTACACGACTAGCAACTCCTACAATGAGCAGTTCTTC. The complete variable domain, with remaining parts taken from reference TRBV28 and TRBJ2-1, reads DVKVTQSSRYLVKRTGEKVFLECVQDMDHENMFWYRQDPGLGLRLIYFSYDVKMKEKGDIPEGYSVSREKKERFSLILESASTNQTSMYLCASSYTTSNSYNEQFFGPGTRLTVL.

This chain links TRBV9 with TRBJ1-2; D ambiguous. There are 15 residues in the CDR3. Germline-derived CDR1 and CDR2 are SGDLS and YYNGEE. Trimming pared 0 bases from V and 4 bases from J, leaving 13 bases between. CDR3 coding DNA: TGTGCCAGCAGCGTAGCGACACACACCGGCTATGGCTACACCTTC. This encodes CASSVATHTGYGYTF.

The chain uses TRBV4-2 and TRBJ2-5; TRBD2 matches at 16 bases. The germline V gene encodes CDR1 LGHNA and CDR2 YNFKEQ. V gave up 0 bases and J gave up 4 bases; unmatched junction bases: 2. This CDR3 is built from 17 residues. For the CDR3, the DNA is TGTGCCAGCAGCCAAGATGGGACTAGCGGGGGGGCAGAGACCCAGTACTTC. Residues: CASSQDGTSGGAETQYF.

The chain joins TRBV28 to TRBJ1-1, with 8 bases identical to TRBD1. CDR1 is MDHEN and CDR2 is SYDVKM in the germline V gene. This CDR3 comprises 15 residues. V was pared by 8 bases and J by 5 bases, with 13 bases of the junction left unmatched. This chain's CDR3 is CASRLGQGRMTEAFF. DNA for the CDR3: TGTGCCAGCCGCCTAGGACAGGGTCGGATGACTGAAGCTTTCTTT.

The J gene is TRBJ1-5, the V gene TRBV9, with D possibly being TRBD1 (6 bases). The CDR3 length is 14 residues. Trimming took 1 base from V and 3 from J, leaving 8 bases between them. From germline, CDR1 is SGDLS and CDR2 YYNGEE. Here the CDR3 DNA reads TGTGCCAGCAGCGTAAGGGACAACAATCAGCCCCAGCATTTT. Its translation is CASSVRDNNQPQHF.

The chain recombines TRBV15 with TRBJ1-4, with TRBD1 matching 7 bases. This CDR3 is built from 15 residues. V lost 0 bases and J lost 7; bases outside the gene matches: 5. The germline gives CDR1 LNHNV, CDR2 YYDKDF (reference sequence). CDR3 loop: CATSRDGQGGEKLFF. In nucleotides, the CDR3 is TGTGCCACCAGCAGAGATGGGCAGGGGGGTGAAAAACTGTTTTTT.

The chain is built from TRBV28 and TRBJ1-5, with 10 positions matching TRBD1. V shed 4 bases, J shed 4 bases, and the junction held 10 bases outside the gene matches. Per germline, CDR1 MDHEN and CDR2 SYDVKM. This CDR3 comprises 17 residues. This CDR3 is CASSSTSVDRGNQPQHF. CDR3 coding DNA: TGTGCCAGCAGTTCCACAAGCGTGGACAGGGGGAATCAGCCCCAGCATTTT.

This rearrangement joins TRBV7-8 to TRBJ1-3, with TRBD1 as a possible D gene (5 bases). The V end was cut by 2 bases, the J end by 4 bases, with 18 bases between. The CDR3 runs 17 residues. Germline V gene lookup returns CDR1 SGHVS and CDR2 FQNEAQ. As DNA, the CDR3 is TGTGCCAGCAGCTTAAGGGGCTCTCGTTCAACCGGAAACACCATATATTTT. This gives the protein CASSLRGSRSTGNTIYF.

The chain has TRBV28 and TRBJ1-5, with 7 bases identical to TRBD1. Germline CDR1 reads MDHEN; CDR2 reads SYDVKM. The CDR3 is 18 amino acids. J lost 2 bases, V lost 2 bases, and 12 bases had no gene match. The CDR3: CASSLGAPGGGRNQPQHF. DNA of the CDR3: TGTGCCAGCAGTTTAGGGGCCCCAGGGGGTGGTCGCAATCAGCCCCAGCATTTT.